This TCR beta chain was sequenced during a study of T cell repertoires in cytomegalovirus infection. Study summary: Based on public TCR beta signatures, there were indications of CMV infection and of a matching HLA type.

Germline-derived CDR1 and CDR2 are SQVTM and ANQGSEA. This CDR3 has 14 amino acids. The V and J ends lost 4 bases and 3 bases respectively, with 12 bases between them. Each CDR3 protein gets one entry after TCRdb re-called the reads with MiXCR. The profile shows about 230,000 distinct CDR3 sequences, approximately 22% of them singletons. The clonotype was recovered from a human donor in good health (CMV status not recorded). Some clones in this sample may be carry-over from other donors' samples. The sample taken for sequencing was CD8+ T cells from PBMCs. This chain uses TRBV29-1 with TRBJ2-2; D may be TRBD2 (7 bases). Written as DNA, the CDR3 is TGCAGCGTTGCGGGGGGCTTGGACACCGGGGAGCTGTTTTTT. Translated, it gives CSVAGGLDTGELFF.